The 5 T cell receptor beta chains in this list originate from one sample, sequenced in a study of shared clonotypes between healthy human individuals. Generated by immunoSEQ multiplex PCR, the TCRdb table keeps only in-frame clones and is missing some. The sample has roughly 2,000,000 clones, roughly 95% seen once. In the naive CD8 group, cells lacked CD45RO and were positively selected for CCR7, so terminally differentiated effector memory CD45RA+ cells were left out. Sequenced material: naive CD8+ T cells sorted from blood. These receptors all stem from a man between 18 and 29 years old in good health.

The J gene is TRBJ1-3, the V gene TRBV4-1; 7 bases map to TRBD1. V dropped 4 bases and J dropped 2; count of bases not matched to a gene: 5. The CDR3 totals 15 residues. Germline loops: CDR1 MGHRA, CDR2 YSYEKL. The CDR3 DNA reads as TGCGCCAGCAGCCTATCAGGGGGAACTGGAAACACCATATATTTT. Its protein product is CASSLSGGTGNTIYF.

V usage is TRBV19 and J usage is TRBJ2-1; D is perhaps TRBD1 (5 bases). This CDR3 contains 15 residues. The V gene's germline CDR1 is LNHDA and CDR2 SQIVND (reference sequence). V lost 0 bases, J lost 7 bases, and 13 bases lay in between. For the CDR3, the DNA is TGTGCCAGTAGTATAGATCAGGGCCTGGGGAATGAGCAGTTCTTC. This encodes CASSIDQGLGNEQFF.

This chain links TRBV28 with TRBJ1-5; the D is unclear. The CDR3 loop spans 14 amino acids. Germline V gene data show CDR1 as MDHEN and CDR2 as SYDVKM. V was cut by 5 bases and J by 5 bases, with 13 bases left in between. The CDR3 nucleotides are TGTGCCAGCAGTCCTTCGACCTCTTATCAGCCCCAGCATTTT. Protein: CASSPSTSYQPQHF.

For this clone: This CDR3 is also generated by other DNA sequences in the sample. J is TRBJ2-3 and V is TRBV5-6; D uncertain. V shed 0 bases and J shed 5 bases, with 4 bases lying between them. CDR1 SGHDT and CDR2 YYEEEE come from the germline V gene. There are 12 residues in the CDR3. CDR3 protein: CASSLGGDTQYF. The CDR3 coding sequence is TGTGCCAGCAGCTTGGGGGGAGATACGCAGTATTTT. The complete variable domain, with remaining parts taken from reference TRBV5-6 and TRBJ2-3, reads DAGVTQSPTHLIKTRGQQVTLRCSPKSGHDTVSWYQQALGQGPQFIFQYYEEEERQRGNFPDRFSGHQFPNYSSELNVNALLLGDSALYLCASSLGGDTQYFGPGTRLTVL.

V and J are TRBV27 and TRBJ2-5; D unclear. Trimming took 0 bases from V and 5 from J, leaving 7 bases between them. The CDR3 loop spans 13 amino acids. Looked up from germline, CDR1 is MNHEY and CDR2 is SMNVEV (reference sequence). Here the CDR3 reads CASSLSLWETQYF. For the CDR3, the DNA is TGTGCCAGCAGTTTATCGTTGTGGGAGACCCAGTACTTC.